A selection of T cell receptor beta chains follows, all from one sample in a study of blood T cell repertoires in COVID-19. Sequencing was performed with immunoSEQ multiplex PCR; in TCRdb, only in-frame clones are kept and a portion is missing. This table holds tens of thousands of clones, roughly 82% found once. The sequenced material came from peripheral blood. The receptors shown here come from a woman of 80 years or more with acute or convalescent COVID-19. Each CDR3 is given with its conserved first and last residue. Fields, in order: J gene, V gene, CDR3 protein.

TRBJ1-1,TRBV28,CASRGAAVNTEAFF
TRBJ2-2,TRBV9,CASSPSLVINTGELFF
TRBJ1-1,TRBV5-1,CASTTKEDTEAFF
TRBJ1-5,TRBV7-2,CASSLGWGGRVQSNQPQHF
TRBJ2-7,TRBV28,CASSSPTSGHSYEQYF
TRBJ2-5,TRBV9,CASSSPGTDSQETQYF
TRBJ2-7,TRBV9,CASSVGREYEQYF
TRBJ2-3,TRBV21-1,CASSKEPRGLTTDTQYF
TRBJ1-3,TRBV3-1/TRBV3-2,CASSQGTTSGNTIYF
TRBJ2-2,TRBV21-1,CASSKGWDCANTGELFF
TRBJ1-2,TRBV30,CAWSTGTGSGYTF
TRBJ2-7,TRBV27,CASSLSGQPYEQYF
TRBJ2-3,TRBV10-3,CASAWAQGADTQYF
TRBJ2-7,TRBV5-1,CASSLLFGGGSYEQYF
TRBJ2-3,TRBV7-8,CASSGAMGAGTQYF
TRBJ2-3,TRBV29-1,CSVGQPDTQYF
TRBJ2-7,TRBV5-1,CASRRTSGAYEQYF
TRBJ2-1,TRBV28,CASRVSGSVEQFF
TRBJ2-1,TRBV2,CASRATVAGGSYNEQFF
TRBJ2-7,TRBV7-9,CASSLSRGLGEQYF
TRBJ1-2,TRBV29-1,CSVVRGIPNYGYTF
TRBJ2-1,TRBV5-1,CASSPGTSGEQFF
TRBJ1-2,TRBV19,CASRREVYGYTF
TRBJ2-1,TRBV7-2,CASSQTSGFDTREQFF
TRBJ1-5,TRBV28,CASRGGVTGRLGPQHF
TRBJ2-1,TRBV4-1,CASSQDIQANNEQFF
TRBJ1-2,TRBV2,CASSGNRVGYGYTF
TRBJ1-2,TRBV11-2,CASSQQGSYGYTF
TRBJ2-1,TRBV7-9,CASRTVTNEQFF
TRBJ2-7,TRBV7-9,CASSLGPGLGAYEQYF
TRBJ1-2,TRBV4-3,CASSQDLQGAYGYTF
TRBJ2-7,TRBV9,CASSPPLFPYEQYF
TRBJ2-1,TRBV7-2,CASSNQGTSGNEQFF
TRBJ1-6,TRBV2,CASRQLSSYNSPLHF
TRBJ2-3,TRBV11-2,CASSLEVRFSTDTQYF
TRBJ2-1,TRBV4-3,CASSRAQSSYNEQFF
TRBJ2-7,TRBV27,CASSFSSGTLSYEQYF
TRBJ2-3,TRBV7-9,CASSPPVAGSTDTQYF
TRBJ2-7,TRBV10-1,CASKTSFSYEQYF
TRBJ2-5,TRBV7-3,CASSLTPGLAGRGWETQYF
TRBJ2-1,TRBV24-1,CATSDIRLAGYNEQFF
TRBJ2-3,TRBV28,CASSPGLGTQYF
TRBJ2-7,TRBV5-8,CASSLGTSPTAGEQYF
TRBJ2-7,TRBV6-5,CASKGLVSYEQYF
TRBJ1-2,TRBV4-2,CASSHLGRGSGYTF
TRBJ2-1,TRBV11-1,CASSPGVAGRNEQFF